This is a list of T cell receptor beta chains from one sample in a study of blood T cell repertoires in COVID-19. Assay used: immunoSEQ multiplex PCR; TCRdb lists only in-frame clones, some missing. The table lists fewer than 350,000 clones, approximately 90% of them singletons, with around 3.9% in the top ten. The sample comprised peripheral blood. All receptors come from a woman in her sixties with COVID-19, enrolled during active disease. Each CDR3 is given with its conserved first and last residue. The D gene is left open where the match is weak. Not every row has a clone size; where given, it reads once, few, many or a size class.

J gene	V gene	CDR3 length	clone size	D gene	CDR3 protein	CDR3 DNA
TRBJ1-5	TRBV15	15	.	TRBD1	CATKAGGYSNQPQHF	TGTGCCACCAAGGCAGGGGGATATAGCAATCAGCCCCAGCATTTT
TRBJ2-5	TRBV2	14	.	.	CASSDLRGRETQYF	TGTGCCAGCAGTGACCTTCGAGGGCGGGAGACCCAGTACTTC
TRBJ1-6	TRBV7-9	19	.	TRBD1	CASSLSVVQGASGHSPLHF	TGTGCCAGCAGCCTATCAGTGGTGCAGGGGGCTTCTGGCCATTCACCCCTCCACTTT
TRBJ1-1	TRBV10-3	14	.	TRBD1	CAISTGQGGTEAFF	TGTGCCATCAGTACCGGACAGGGAGGGACTGAAGCTTTCTTT
TRBJ2-2	TRBV3-1/TRBV3-2	16	once	TRBD2	CASSQAGGAGTGELFF	TGTGCCAGCAGCCAAGCGGGGGGGGCCGGCACCGGGGAGCTGTTTTTT
TRBJ2-2	TRBV7-3	15	.	TRBD2	CASSPGLARDGELFF	TGTGCCAGCAGCCCGGGACTAGCTAGGGACGGGGAGCTGTTTTTT
TRBJ1-2	TRBV11-2	15	.	TRBD1	CASSLGTGANYGYTF	TGTGCCAGCAGCTTAGGGACAGGGGCTAACTATGGCTACACCTTC
TRBJ2-7	TRBV28	15	.	TRBD1	CASSPTGAGSYEQYF	TGTGCCAGCAGTCCGACAGGGGCAGGCTCCTACGAGCAGTACTTC
TRBJ1-2	TRBV15	15	.	.	CATSRDRTANYGYTF	TGTGCCACCAGCAGAGATCGGACAGCTAACTATGGCTACACCTTC
TRBJ1-5	TRBV7-2	14	.	.	CASSLGQGDQPQHF	TGTGCCAGCAGCTTAGGGCAGGGCGATCAGCCCCAGCATTTT
TRBJ2-7	TRBV6-6	14	.	.	CASSYGRSSYEQYF	TGTGCCAGCAGTTACGGGAGAAGCTCCTACGAGCAGTACTTC
TRBJ1-4	TRBV2	13	.	.	CASDLATNEKLFF	TGTGCCAGCGATCTGGCCACTAATGAAAAACTGTTTTTT
TRBJ1-2	TRBV6-5	13	.	TRBD1	CASRRTGGYGYTF	TGTGCCAGCAGAAGGACAGGGGGCTATGGCTACACCTTC
TRBJ2-4	TRBV29-1	13	.	TRBD1	CSVRTGPANIQYF	TGCAGCGTGAGGACAGGCCCCGCAAACATTCAGTACTTC
TRBJ1-2	TRBV15	15	.	TRBD1	CATSRDRGQAYGYTF	TGTGCCACCAGCAGAGATAGGGGACAGGCATATGGCTACACCTTC
TRBJ2-3	TRBV5-1	16	.	TRBD2	CASSLELAGGHRTQYF	TGCGCCAGCAGCTTGGAACTAGCGGGGGGGCATCGTACGCAGTATTTT
TRBJ1-1	TRBV6-6	11	.	.	CASRRNTEAFF	TGTGCCAGCAGGAGGAACACTGAAGCTTTCTTT